Listed below are T cell receptor beta chains from one sample, sequenced in a study of cytomegalovirus exposure and HLA in healthy donors. Method: immunoSEQ multiplex PCR; TCRdb's copy keeps in-frame clones and lacks some. This table has around 67,000 clones, around 82% appearing once. Sequenced sample: PBMCs. All receptors come from a man younger than 35 in good health and CMV-seropositive. Each CDR3 is given with its conserved first and last residue. Size values are once, few and many counts, or a class for expanded clones, and some rows have none.

TRBV27 . CATRSAYEQYF
TRBV2 . CASSESGQGFGEQFF
TRBV30 . CAWSLDRAIYF
TRBV6-5 . CASSYKAGYTDTQYF
TRBV5-1 few CASGNRLAGRNEQFF
TRBV5-4 . CASSYGTASYGYTF
TRBV30 . CAWSVPPEPQHF
TRBV20-1 . CSARGPNEQYF
TRBV20-1 once CSARWDREAFF
TRBV7-3 . CASSNRGFTEAFF
TRBV2 . CASSDSRGGAEAFF